The rows below give T cell receptor beta chains drawn from one sample of a study of PD-L1 blockade in urothelial cancer. Data came from immunoSEQ multiplex PCR; TCRdb stores just in-frame clones and leaves some out. The sample yields 85,000 to 95,000 clones, nearly 90% seen once. Sequenced material: PBMCs, taken around atezolizumab (anti-PD-L1) treatment. The receptors stem from a man in his 60s with urothelial cancer. The CDR3 runs from the conserved cysteine through the conserved F or W. The D gene is left open where the match is weak. A clone size is listed for some rows: how often the clone was seen (once, few, many), or a class if it is expanded.

CDR3aa,CDR3nt,j_gene,abundance,v_gene,d_gene
CAISARNTEAFF,TGTGCCATCAGTGCGAGGAACACTGAAGCTTTCTTT,TRBJ1-1,-,TRBV10-3,-
CASTSGRGNTEAFF,TGTGCCAGCACTTCAGGGAGGGGGAACACTGAAGCTTTCTTT,TRBJ1-1,-,TRBV5-4,-
CATSRDRGSAQETQYF,TGTGCCACCAGCAGGGACAGGGGCAGCGCTCAGGAGACCCAGTACTTC,TRBJ2-5,-,TRBV2,TRBD1
CSVFRGGAHEQFF,TGCAGCGTTTTCCGGGGGGGGGCCCATGAGCAGTTCTTC,TRBJ2-1,-,TRBV29-1,TRBD2
CASSAPLGGGRTEAFF,TGTGCCAGCAGCGCGCCCCTAGGGGGCGGAAGGACTGAAGCTTTCTTT,TRBJ1-1,once,TRBV9,TRBD1
CASSSRTGGFFGYTF,TGTGCCAGTAGTTCCCGGACAGGGGGATTCTTTGGCTACACCTTC,TRBJ1-2,-,TRBV19,TRBD1
CASSEDRAVWSPLHF,TGTGCCAGCAGCGAAGACAGGGCGGTTTGGTCACCCCTCCACTTT,TRBJ1-6,-,TRBV11-1,TRBD1
CASSLSAGADTEAFF,TGTGCCAGCAGCTTGAGCGCAGGGGCGGACACTGAAGCTTTCTTT,TRBJ1-1,-,TRBV5-4,-
CASSFLQAGTGELFF,TGTGCCAGCAGTTTTCTCCAGGCGGGCACCGGGGAGCTGTTTTTT,TRBJ2-2,-,TRBV27,-
CASSLYTSGTDTQYF,TGTGCCAGCAGCTTGTATACTAGCGGCACAGATACGCAGTATTTT,TRBJ2-3,-,TRBV5-4,TRBD2
CASSYSRETQYF,TGTGCCAGCAGTTACTCTAGGGAGACCCAATACTTC,TRBJ2-5,-,TRBV6-5,-
CASSLDDGKLFF,TGCGCCAGCAGCTTGGATGACGGGAAACTGTTTTTT,TRBJ1-4,-,TRBV5-1,-
CASSPPLAGGYQETQYF,TGCGCCAGCAGCCCACCGCTAGCGGGGGGGTACCAAGAGACCCAGTACTTC,TRBJ2-5,-,TRBV5-1,TRBD2
CASSLKRGVRRGEQFF,TGTGCCAGCAGCTTAAAGCGGGGGGTCCGTCGAGGTGAGCAGTTCTTC,TRBJ2-1,-,TRBV7-2,TRBD2
CASSLARATAGEQYF,TGCGCCAGCAGCTTGGCGAGAGCGACGGCGGGCGAGCAGTACTTC,TRBJ2-7,-,TRBV5-1,-
CASSQERLGREETQYF,TGCGCCAGCAGCCAAGAACGGCTGGGGCGAGAAGAGACCCAGTACTTC,TRBJ2-5,-,TRBV4-3,-
CASSYSYRFGDTQYF,TGTGCCAGCAGTTACTCGTATAGATTCGGAGATACGCAGTATTTT,TRBJ2-3,-,TRBV6-5,-
CASSQDPSGRLEQYF,TGCGCCAGCAGCCAAGACCCTAGCGGGAGGCTCGAGCAGTACTTC,TRBJ2-7,-,TRBV4-1,TRBD2
CASSRLAGNQEQYF,TGTGCCAGTAGCAGACTAGCGGGCAACCAGGAGCAGTACTTC,TRBJ2-7,-,TRBV19,TRBD2
CASSGTGYNEKLFF,TGTGCCAGCAGTGGGACAGGGTATAATGAAAAACTGTTTTTT,TRBJ1-4,-,TRBV6-1,TRBD1
CASSFAGEDGYTF,TGTGCCAGCAGTTTCGCAGGGGAAGATGGCTACACCTTC,TRBJ1-2,-,TRBV28,-
CSLWGPDTEAFF,TGCAGCCTGTGGGGCCCGGACACTGAAGCTTTCTTT,TRBJ1-1,-,TRBV29-1,-
CASSRTDGEQYF,TGTGCCAGCAGTCGGACAGACGGCGAGCAGTACTTC,TRBJ2-7,-,TRBV6-6,-
CASSQETGVDSYEQYF,TGTGCCAGCAGCCAAGAAACAGGGGTGGATTCCTACGAGCAGTACTTC,TRBJ2-7,-,TRBV4-2,TRBD1
CASSVFPGTGGSETQYF,TGTGCCAGCAGTGTGTTTCCCGGGACAGGGGGTTCGGAGACCCAGTACTTC,TRBJ2-5,-,TRBV2,TRBD1
CASSLTTGNYEQYF,TGTGCCAGCAGCCTAACAACAGGGAACTACGAGCAGTACTTC,TRBJ2-7,-,TRBV14,-
CASSEGTRGRGNNEQFF,TGCGCCAGCAGTGAGGGAACCCGCGGGAGGGGAAACAATGAGCAGTTCTTC,TRBJ2-1,-,TRBV10-2,TRBD2
CASSRLTSGGEPDTQYF,TGTGCCAGCAGCCGACTGACTAGCGGGGGGGAACCAGATACGCAGTATTTT,TRBJ2-3,-,TRBV4-2,TRBD2
CASSPRTGNTGELFF,TGTGCCAGCAGCCCCAGGACAGGGAACACCGGGGAGCTGTTTTTT,TRBJ2-2,-,TRBV7-9,TRBD1
CASSLVGGGAGEQYF,TGTGCCAGCAGCTTAGTCGGCGGGGGGGCTGGCGAGCAGTACTTC,TRBJ2-7,-,TRBV7-2,TRBD2
CASSFRQVHSYEQYF,TGTGCCAGCAGTTTCCGTCAGGTTCACTCCTACGAGCAGTACTTC,TRBJ2-7,once,TRBV28,-
CASSSPRRGLYEQYF,TGTGCCAGCAGCTCCCCTCGGAGGGGGCTCTACGAGCAGTACTTC,TRBJ2-7,-,TRBV5-6,-
CAWSVTGWRLYGYTF,TGTGCCTGGAGTGTCACAGGGTGGAGGCTCTATGGCTACACCTTC,TRBJ1-2,once,TRBV30,-
CASSIRWVAGAGNTIYF,TGTGCCAGCAGCATCAGATGGGTGGCGGGAGCTGGAAACACCATATATTTT,TRBJ1-3,-,TRBV11-2,-
CASSSYRSRAQYF,TGTGCCAGCAGCTCTTACAGGAGTAGGGCCCAGTACTTC,TRBJ2-5,-,TRBV11-2,-
CASSFEDRGGGETQYF,TGTGCCAGCAGTTTTGAGGACAGGGGGGGAGGAGAGACCCAGTACTTC,TRBJ2-5,-,TRBV28,TRBD1
CASSQAGTGWELFF,TGTGCCAGCAGCCAAGCTGGGACAGGGTGGGAGCTGTTTTTT,TRBJ2-2,-,TRBV14,TRBD1
CASSENRAAFF,TGTGCCAGCAGTGAAAACAGGGCAGCTTTCTTT,TRBJ1-1,-,TRBV25-1,-
CASSWTSGSTDTQYF,TGTGCCAGCAGCTGGACTAGCGGTAGCACAGATACGCAGTATTTT,TRBJ2-3,-,TRBV11-2,TRBD2
CASSLSGSSYEQYF,TGTGCCAGCAGCTTAAGCGGGAGCTCCTACGAGCAGTACTTC,TRBJ2-7,-,TRBV7-9,TRBD2
CASSSNRDRHYEQYF,TGCGCCAGCAGCTCAAACCGGGACAGACATTACGAGCAGTACTTC,TRBJ2-7,-,TRBV5-1,TRBD1
CASSYSKTTGANVLTF,TGTGCCAGCAGTTACTCCAAGACTACCGGGGCCAACGTCCTGACTTTC,TRBJ2-6,-,TRBV6-5,-
CASSFATGGLNTGELFF,TGTGCCAGCAGTTTTGCTACAGGGGGCTTGAACACCGGGGAGCTGTTTTTT,TRBJ2-2,once,TRBV28,TRBD1
CASSIDGGFTEAFF,TGTGCCAGTAGTATAGACGGGGGGTTCACTGAAGCTTTCTTT,TRBJ1-1,-,TRBV19,-
CASSLLGTLRYQETQYF,TGCGCCAGCAGCCTACTCGGGACACTTCGGTACCAAGAGACCCAGTACTTC,TRBJ2-5,-,TRBV5-1,-
CASSLQGRLNEKLFF,TGTGCCAGCAGTTTACAGGGGCGACTTAATGAAAAACTGTTTTTT,TRBJ1-4,-,TRBV25-1,TRBD1
CASSSGQGYEQYF,TGCGCCAGCAGCTCGGGACAGGGATACGAGCAGTACTTC,TRBJ2-7,-,TRBV5-1,TRBD1
CASSLALGGGSYNEQFF,TGTGCCAGCAGCTTGGCCCTCGGTGGGGGGTCCTACAATGAGCAGTTCTTC,TRBJ2-1,-,TRBV5-4,-
CASKSQVPGQPQHF,TGTGCCAGCAAATCACAGGTCCCAGGGCAGCCCCAGCATTTT,TRBJ1-5,-,TRBV28,-
CSVSTYTGELFF,TGCAGCGTCTCGACTTACACCGGGGAGCTGTTTTTT,TRBJ2-2,-,TRBV29-1,-
CASSLGGLAPDTQYF,TGTGCCAGCAGCTTAGGGGGACTAGCGCCAGATACGCAGTATTTT,TRBJ2-3,-,TRBV7-2,TRBD2
CASSPRDRGNTF,TGTGCCAGCAGCCCGAGGGACAGGGGAAACACCTTC,TRBJ1-2,-,TRBV11-2,TRBD1
CASSARDRVYNEQFF,TGTGCCAGCAGCGCCCGGGACAGGGTCTACAATGAGCAGTTCTTC,TRBJ2-1,-,TRBV7-2,TRBD1